The clone carrying this TCR beta chain was counted a few times. The antigen is not known. The CDR3 length is 12 residues. Trimming left V 7 bases short and J 5 bases short, with 9 bases between. In germline, CDR1 is MGHDK, CDR2 SYGVNS. The sample originates from a study of CD8 T cells in Susac syndrome. General study results and limits: It was acknowledged in the study that its TCR sequencing and HLA analysis involved a relatively small number of individuals.

Negative isolation was used for CD8+ and CD4+ T cells and FACS enrichment for TEMRA cells. The RNA, about 0.5 to 1 ug, was put through reverse transcription using random hexamers. The TCR beta CDR3 was amplified by immunoSEQ multiplex PCR across 54 Vbeta, 13 Jbeta. TCRdb recomputed calls from the immunoSEQ multiplex PCR reads with MiXCR, one row per CDR3 protein. In the table there are some 190,000 distinct CDR3 sequences, roughly 95% of which are singletons. Sequencing was performed on CD4+ T cells from PBMCs. This TCR came from a human donor in good health. The chain recombines TRBV25-1 with TRBJ1-5; the D is unclear. The CDR3 nucleotides are TGTGCCAGCAACCGGGGAGATCAGCCCCAGCATTTT. As protein: CASNRGDQPQHF.